The 3 T cell receptor beta chains presented below share a single source sample, sequenced in a study of CD4 T cells in relation to SARS-CoV-2 and coronaviruses. Libraries were prepared by immunoSEQ multiplex PCR; TCRdb keeps only in-frame clonotypes and omits some of them. Seen here are around 24,000 clones, about 77% observed once, and the top ten hold roughly 18%. Antigens for these TCRs are unknown. CD4+ T cells from unexposed donors were obtained before the COVID-19 pandemic (2011-2018). Isolation of CD4+ T cells took place after roughly nine days in culture. Sequenced: CD4+ T cells from PBMCs, cultured in vitro. The receptors were gathered from a human donor in good health.

This chain links TRBV9 with TRBJ1-3; the D is unclear. The germline gives CDR1 SGDLS, CDR2 YYNGEE. The CDR3 runs to 15 residues. Trimming stripped 0 bases from V and 2 bases from J, with 9 bases between. CDR3 loop: CASSVEAAAGNTIYF. DNA for the CDR3: TGTGCCAGCAGCGTAGAGGCAGCTGCTGGAAACACCATATATTTT.

This clone was observed a handful of times. The J gene is TRBJ2-1, the V gene TRBV11-3; maybe TRBD1 (5 bases). CDR3 size: 12 residues. Trimming took off 3 bases at V and 8 bases at J, with 8 bases between the two ends. Per the germline V gene, CDR1 is SGHNT and CDR2 is YENEEA. The CDR3 region has the DNA TGTGCCAGCAGCTTTCAGGGCGATGAGCAGTTCTTC. Its translation is CASSFQGDEQFF. The variable domain in full, with the rest retrieved from reference TRBV11-3 and TRBJ2-1, is EAGVVQSPRYKIIEKKQPVAFWCNPISGHNTLYWYLQNLGQGPELLIRYENEEAVDDSQLPKDRFSAERLKGVDSTLKIQPAELGDSAVYLCASSFQGDEQFFGPGTRLTVL.

The chain recombines TRBV4-3 with TRBJ2-3, with 12 bases that match TRBD2. CDR3 length: 18 residues. In germline, CDR1 is LGHNA, CDR2 YSLEER. V lost 0 bases, J lost 5 bases, and 9 bases stayed unmatched. CDR3 loop: CASSQEVLAGGDGDTQYF. CDR3 in DNA: TGCGCCAGCAGCCAAGAAGTACTAGCGGGGGGCGATGGAGATACGCAGTATTTT.